Listed below are T cell receptor beta chains from one sample, sequenced in a study of blood T cell repertoires in COVID-19. Sequencing was performed with immunoSEQ multiplex PCR; in TCRdb, only in-frame clones are kept and a portion is missing. This sample carries about 170,000 clones, about 83% of them seen once, and the ten largest clones take less than 9%. Sequenced input: peripheral blood. The receptor set was obtained from a middle-aged man who had recovered from COVID-19. Both conserved end residues are trimmed from each CDR3. Fields, in order: J gene, V gene, CDR3 protein.

J: TRBJ2-5; V: TRBV19; CDR3: ASSLPGLAGVETQY
J: TRBJ1-5; V: TRBV7-9; CDR3: ASSSGQFSNQPQH
J: TRBJ2-5; V: TRBV10-2; CDR3: ASSESVTQETQY
J: TRBJ2-3; V: TRBV6-4; CDR3: ASSLAGGVGTDTQY
J: TRBJ2-5; V: TRBV10-3; CDR3: AISESPLAGGQETQY
J: TRBJ2-1; V: TRBV29-1; CDR3: SVAGGQRDTYNEQF
J: TRBJ1-2; V: TRBV21-1; CDR3: ASSKGTASANYGYT
J: TRBJ1-1; V: TRBV11-1; CDR3: ASSLALNTEAF
J: TRBJ1-1; V: TRBV27; CDR3: ASSSWTGGNTEAF
J: TRBJ2-3; V: TRBV12-5; CDR3: ASGLDYSPVLAGAADTQY
J: TRBJ2-1; V: TRBV7-2; CDR3: ASTSPGRGHNEQF
J: TRBJ2-1; V: TRBV18; CDR3: ASSGQISSYNEQF
J: TRBJ1-3; V: TRBV9; CDR3: ASSREGSGNTIY
J: TRBJ2-2; V: TRBV19; CDR3: ASSEVAANGELF